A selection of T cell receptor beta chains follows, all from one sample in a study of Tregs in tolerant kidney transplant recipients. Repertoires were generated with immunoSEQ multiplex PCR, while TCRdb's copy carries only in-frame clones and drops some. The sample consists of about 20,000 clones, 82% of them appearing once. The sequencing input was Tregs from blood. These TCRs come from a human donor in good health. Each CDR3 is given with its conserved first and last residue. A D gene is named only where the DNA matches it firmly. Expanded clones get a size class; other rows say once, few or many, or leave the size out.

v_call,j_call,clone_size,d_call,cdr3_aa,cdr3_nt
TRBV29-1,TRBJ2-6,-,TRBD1,CSVGQLPSGANVLTF,TGCAGCGTGGGACAGCTCCCCTCTGGGGCCAACGTCCTGACTTTC
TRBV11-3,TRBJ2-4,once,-,CASGNLGVGIQYF,TGTGCCAGCGGCAACCTAGGGGTAGGCATTCAGTACTTC
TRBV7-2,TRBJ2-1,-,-,CASSSQSSYNEQFF,TGTGCCAGCAGCTCCCAGAGCTCCTACAATGAGCAGTTCTTC
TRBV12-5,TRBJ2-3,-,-,CASGPPSVITQYF,TGTGCTAGTGGTCCGCCTAGCGTTATTACGCAGTATTTT
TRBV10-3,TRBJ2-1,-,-,CAISDLRGYNEQFF,TGTGCCATCAGTGACCTCAGGGGCTACAATGAGCAGTTCTTC
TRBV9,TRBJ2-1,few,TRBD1,CASSVAPGTAHSYNEQFF,TGTGCCAGCAGCGTAGCCCCTGGGACAGCCCATTCCTACAATGAGCAGTTCTTC
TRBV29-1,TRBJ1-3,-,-,CSVLSAGGSGNTIYF,TGCAGCGTCCTCTCGGCGGGGGGTTCTGGAAACACCATATATTTT
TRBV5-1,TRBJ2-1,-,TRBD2,CASSLETSGHNEQFF,TGCGCCAGCAGCTTGGAGACTAGCGGACACAATGAGCAGTTCTTC
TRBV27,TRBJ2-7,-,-,CASTQRGGLSYEQYF,TGTGCCAGCACCCAGAGGGGAGGCCTGTCCTACGAGCAGTACTTC
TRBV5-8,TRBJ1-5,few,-,CASTSPLWGARQPQHF,TGTGCCAGCACCTCGCCTTTATGGGGGGCGCGACAGCCCCAGCATTTT
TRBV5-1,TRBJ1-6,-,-,CASSLVTGENSPLHF,TGCGCCAGCAGCTTGGTTACCGGGGAGAATTCACCCCTCCACTTT
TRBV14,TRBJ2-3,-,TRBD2,CASSQDPPLAGKADTQYF,TGTGCCAGCAGCCAAGATCCCCCGCTAGCGGGAAAGGCAGATACGCAGTATTTT
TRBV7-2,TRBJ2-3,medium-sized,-,CASSYLDTQYF,TGTGCCAGCAGCTACCTAGATACGCAGTATTTT
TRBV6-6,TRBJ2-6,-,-,CASSYGLLGANVLTF,TGTGCCAGCAGTTACGGGCTTCTCGGGGCCAACGTCCTGACTTTC
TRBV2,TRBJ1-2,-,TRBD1,CASRKDGTGGPQGYGYTF,TGTGCCAGCAGAAAAGATGGGACAGGAGGGCCTCAGGGCTATGGCTACACCTTC
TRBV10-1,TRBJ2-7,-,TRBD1,CASSKGQSPIYEQYF,TGCGCCAGCAGTAAGGGACAGAGCCCTATCTACGAGCAGTACTTC
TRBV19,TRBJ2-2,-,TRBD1,CASSLFRGSGTGELFF,TGTGCCAGTAGCCTTTTCAGGGGGTCGGGGACCGGGGAGCTGTTTTTT
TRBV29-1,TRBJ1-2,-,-,CSVVDAEGGYGYTF,TGCAGCGTCGTAGACGCGGAGGGCGGCTATGGCTACACCTTC
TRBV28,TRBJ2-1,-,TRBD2,CASSTVGGGADEQFF,TGTGCCAGCAGTACGGTCGGCGGGGGGGCCGATGAGCAGTTCTTC
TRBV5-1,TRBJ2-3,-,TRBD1,CASSFSQGQEYF,TGCGCCAGCAGCTTTTCCCAGGGACAGGAGTATTTT
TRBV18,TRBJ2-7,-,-,CASSVSLASVVAEQYF,TGTGCCAGCTCTGTTTCTCTAGCATCTGTCGTCGCCGAGCAGTACTTC
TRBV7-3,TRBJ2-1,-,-,CASSPLGRNNEQFF,TGTGCCAGCAGCCCCCTAGGACGGAACAATGAGCAGTTCTTC
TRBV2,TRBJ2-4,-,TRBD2,CASSGLAGLAKNIQYF,TGTGCCAGCAGTGGACTAGCGGGGTTAGCCAAAAACATTCAGTACTTC
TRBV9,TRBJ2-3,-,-,CASSVGPSYQNTQYF,TGTGCCAGCAGCGTAGGGCCATCCTACCAGAATACGCAGTATTTT
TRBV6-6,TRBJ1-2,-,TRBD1,CASSPETGRGYTF,TGTGCCAGCAGCCCCGAGACAGGGAGAGGCTACACCTTC
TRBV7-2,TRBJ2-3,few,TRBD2,CASSSGLAADTQYF,TGTGCCAGCAGCTCCGGACTAGCCGCCGATACGCAGTATTTT
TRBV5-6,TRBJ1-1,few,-,CASSWQMGGNTEAFF,TGTGCCAGCAGCTGGCAGATGGGGGGGAACACTGAAGCTTTCTTT
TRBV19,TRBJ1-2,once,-,CASSTTGINYGYTF,TGTGCCAGTAGTACGACGGGAATTAACTATGGCTACACCTTC
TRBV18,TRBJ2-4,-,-,CASSPSGGLAKNIQYF,TGTGCCAGCTCACCCTCGGGTGGGCTAGCCAAAAACATTCAGTACTTC
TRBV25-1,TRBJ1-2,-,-,CASSQPGTNYGYTF,TGTGCCAGCAGTCAACCCGGAACAAACTATGGCTACACCTTC
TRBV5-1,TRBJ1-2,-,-,CASSPRGWGDGYTF,TGCGCCAGCAGCCCAAGGGGATGGGGGGATGGCTACACCTTC
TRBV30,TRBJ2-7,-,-,CAWGNRYEQYF,TGTGCCTGGGGAAATCGGTACGAGCAGTACTTC
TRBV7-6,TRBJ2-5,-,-,CASSLASFAGGETQYF,TGTGCCAGCAGCTTAGCGTCGTTCGCTGGAGGAGAGACCCAGTACTTC